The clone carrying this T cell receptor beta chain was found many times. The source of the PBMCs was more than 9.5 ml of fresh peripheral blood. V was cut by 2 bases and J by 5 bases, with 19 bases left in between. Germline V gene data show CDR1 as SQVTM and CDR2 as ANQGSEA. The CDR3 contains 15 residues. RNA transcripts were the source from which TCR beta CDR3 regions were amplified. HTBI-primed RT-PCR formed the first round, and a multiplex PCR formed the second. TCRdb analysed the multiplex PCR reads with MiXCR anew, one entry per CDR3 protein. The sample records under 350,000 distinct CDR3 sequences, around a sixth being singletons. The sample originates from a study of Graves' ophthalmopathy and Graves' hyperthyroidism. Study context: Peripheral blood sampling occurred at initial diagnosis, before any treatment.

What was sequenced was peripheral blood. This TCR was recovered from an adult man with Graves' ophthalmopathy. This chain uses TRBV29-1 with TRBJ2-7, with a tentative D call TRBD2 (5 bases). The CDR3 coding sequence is TGCAGCGTTGAATCTATTGAAAAAGGACTGCACGAGCAGTACTTC. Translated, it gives CSVESIEKGLHEQYF.